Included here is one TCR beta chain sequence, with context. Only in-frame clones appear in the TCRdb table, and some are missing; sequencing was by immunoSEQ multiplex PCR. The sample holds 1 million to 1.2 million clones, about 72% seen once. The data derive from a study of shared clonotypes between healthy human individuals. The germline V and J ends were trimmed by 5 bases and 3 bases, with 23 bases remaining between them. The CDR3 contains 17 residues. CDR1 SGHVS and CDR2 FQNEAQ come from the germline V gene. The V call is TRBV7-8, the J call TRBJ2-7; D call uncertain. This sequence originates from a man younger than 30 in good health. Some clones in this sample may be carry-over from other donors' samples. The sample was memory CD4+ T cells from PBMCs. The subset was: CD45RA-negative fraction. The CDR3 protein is CASSPTRVVGPGYEQYF. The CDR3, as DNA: TGTGCCAGCAGCCCAACCCGCGTGGTAGGACCAGGCTACGAGCAGTACTTC.